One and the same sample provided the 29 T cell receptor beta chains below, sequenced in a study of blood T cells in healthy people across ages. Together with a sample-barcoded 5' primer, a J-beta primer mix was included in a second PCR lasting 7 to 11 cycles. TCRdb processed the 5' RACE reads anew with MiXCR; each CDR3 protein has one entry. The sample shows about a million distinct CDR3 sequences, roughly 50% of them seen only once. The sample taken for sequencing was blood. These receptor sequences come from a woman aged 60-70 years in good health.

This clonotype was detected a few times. CDR3 sequence (DNA): TGTGCCACTGGGACTAGCGGGAGAAAGGATACGCAGTATTTT. This sequence encodes CATGTSGRKDTQYF. The chain recombines TRBV6-2 or TRBV6-3 with TRBJ2-3, with 14 bases matching TRBD2. The CDR3 contains 14 residues. Germline CDR1 reads MNHEY; CDR2 reads SVGEGT. The junction had 6 bases not matched to a gene; V was cut back by 10 bases and J by 6 bases.

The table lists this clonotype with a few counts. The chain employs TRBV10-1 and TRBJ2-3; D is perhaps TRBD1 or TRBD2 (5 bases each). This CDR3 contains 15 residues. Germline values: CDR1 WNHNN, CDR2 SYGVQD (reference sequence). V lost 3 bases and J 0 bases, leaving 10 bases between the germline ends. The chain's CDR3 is CASSDPGRSTDTQYF. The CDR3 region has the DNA TGCGCCAGCAGTGACCCGGGACGGAGCACAGATACGCAGTATTTT.

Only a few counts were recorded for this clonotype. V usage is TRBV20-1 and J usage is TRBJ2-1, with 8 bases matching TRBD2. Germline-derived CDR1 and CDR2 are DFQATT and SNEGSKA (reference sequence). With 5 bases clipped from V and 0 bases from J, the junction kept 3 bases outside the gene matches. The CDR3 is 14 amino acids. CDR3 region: CSALAGSSYNEQFF. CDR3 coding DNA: TGCAGTGCTCTAGCGGGTAGCTCCTACAATGAGCAGTTCTTC.

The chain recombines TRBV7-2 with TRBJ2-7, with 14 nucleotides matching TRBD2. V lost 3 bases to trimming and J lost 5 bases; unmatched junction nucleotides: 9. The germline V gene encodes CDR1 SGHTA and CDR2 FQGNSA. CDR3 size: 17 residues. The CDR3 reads CASSFSRGLAGEHEQYF. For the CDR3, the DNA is TGTGCCAGCAGCTTTAGCAGGGGACTAGCGGGAGAACACGAGCAGTACTTC.

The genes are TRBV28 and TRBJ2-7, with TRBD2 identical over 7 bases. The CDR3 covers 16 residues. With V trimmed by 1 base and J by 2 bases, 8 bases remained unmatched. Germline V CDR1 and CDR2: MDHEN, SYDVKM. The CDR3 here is CASSLFVAGDPYEQYF. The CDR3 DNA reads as TGTGCCAGCAGTTTATTTGTCGCGGGAGACCCCTACGAGCAGTACTTC.

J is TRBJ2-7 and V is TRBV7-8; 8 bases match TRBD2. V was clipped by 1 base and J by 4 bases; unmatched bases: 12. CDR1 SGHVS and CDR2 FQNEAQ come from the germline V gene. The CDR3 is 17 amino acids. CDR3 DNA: TGTGCCAGCAGCTTAGAGGCGACGAGACTAGCGAAATACGAGCAGTACTTC. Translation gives CASSLEATRLAKYEQYF.

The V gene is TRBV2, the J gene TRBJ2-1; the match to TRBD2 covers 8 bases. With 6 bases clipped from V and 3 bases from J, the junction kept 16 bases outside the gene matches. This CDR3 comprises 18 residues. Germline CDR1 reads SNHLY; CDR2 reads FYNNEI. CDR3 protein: CASRGLPESGSNYNEQFF. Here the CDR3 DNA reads TGTGCCAGCAGAGGATTACCCGAGAGCGGGAGTAACTACAATGAGCAGTTCTTC.

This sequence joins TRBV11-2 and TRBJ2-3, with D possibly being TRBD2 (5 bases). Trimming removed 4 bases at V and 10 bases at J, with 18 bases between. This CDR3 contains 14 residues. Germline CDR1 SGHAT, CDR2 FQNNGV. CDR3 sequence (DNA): TGTGCCAGCAGCTCCCAGTCCGGGAAAGTTGCGCAGTATTTT. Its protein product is CASSSQSGKVAQYF. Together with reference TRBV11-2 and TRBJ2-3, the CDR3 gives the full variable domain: EAGVAQSPRYKIIEKRQSVAFWCNPISGHATLYWYQQILGQGPKLLIQFQNNGVVDDSQLPKDRFSAERLKGVDSTLKIQPAKLEDSAVYLCASSSQSGKVAQYFGPGTRLTVL.

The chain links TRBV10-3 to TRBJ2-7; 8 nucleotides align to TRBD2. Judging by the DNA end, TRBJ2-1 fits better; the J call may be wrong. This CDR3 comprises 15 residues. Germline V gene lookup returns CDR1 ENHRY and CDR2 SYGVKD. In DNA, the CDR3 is TGTGCCATCAGGAGCGGGAGAGAGGGGGGCGATGAGCAGTTCTTC. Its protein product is CAIRSGREGGDEQFF.

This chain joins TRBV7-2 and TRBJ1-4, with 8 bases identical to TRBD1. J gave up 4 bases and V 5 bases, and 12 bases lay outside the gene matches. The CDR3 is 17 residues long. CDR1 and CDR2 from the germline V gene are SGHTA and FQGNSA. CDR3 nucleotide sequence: TGTGCCAGCAGCCTGTTCCCCCCCGGGACAGGTAATGAAAAACTGTTTTTT. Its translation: CASSLFPPGTGNEKLFF.

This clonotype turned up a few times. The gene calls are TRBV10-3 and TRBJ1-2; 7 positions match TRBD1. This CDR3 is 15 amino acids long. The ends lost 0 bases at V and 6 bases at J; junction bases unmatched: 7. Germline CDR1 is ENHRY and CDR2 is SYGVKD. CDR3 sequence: CAISESLGDRDGYTF. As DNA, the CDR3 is TGTGCCATCAGTGAGTCGCTTGGGGACAGAGATGGCTACACCTTC.

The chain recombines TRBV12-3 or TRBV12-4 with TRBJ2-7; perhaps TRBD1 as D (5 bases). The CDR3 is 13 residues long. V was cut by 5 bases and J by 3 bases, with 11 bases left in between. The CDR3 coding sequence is TGTGCCAGCAGTGCGCGACAGATCTACGAGCAGTACTTC. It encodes CASSARQIYEQYF.

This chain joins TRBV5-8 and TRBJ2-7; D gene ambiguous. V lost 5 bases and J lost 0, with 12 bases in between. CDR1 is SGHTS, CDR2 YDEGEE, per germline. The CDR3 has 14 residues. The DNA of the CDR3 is TGTGCCAGCAGGACGACCCATGGCTCCTACGAGCAGTACTTC. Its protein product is CASRTTHGSYEQYF. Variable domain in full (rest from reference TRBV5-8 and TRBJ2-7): EAGVTQSPTHLIKTRGQQATLRCSPISGHTSVYWYQQALGLGLQFLLWYDEGEERNRGNFPPRFSGRQFPNYSSELNVNALELEDSALYLCASRTTHGSYEQYFGPGTRLTVT.

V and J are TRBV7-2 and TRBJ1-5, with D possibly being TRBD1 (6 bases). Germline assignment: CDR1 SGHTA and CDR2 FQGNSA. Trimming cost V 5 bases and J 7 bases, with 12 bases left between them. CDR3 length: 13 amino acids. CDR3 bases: TGTGCCAGCAGCAAACAGGGCCACCAGCCCCAGCATTTT. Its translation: CASSKQGHQPQHF.

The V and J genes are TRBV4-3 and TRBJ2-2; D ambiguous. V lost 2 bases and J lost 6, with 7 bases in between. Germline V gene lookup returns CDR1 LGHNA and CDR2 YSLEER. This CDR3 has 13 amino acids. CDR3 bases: TGCGCCAGCAGCCAAAGCCGCTCCGGGGAGCTGTTTTTT. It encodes CASSQSRSGELFF.

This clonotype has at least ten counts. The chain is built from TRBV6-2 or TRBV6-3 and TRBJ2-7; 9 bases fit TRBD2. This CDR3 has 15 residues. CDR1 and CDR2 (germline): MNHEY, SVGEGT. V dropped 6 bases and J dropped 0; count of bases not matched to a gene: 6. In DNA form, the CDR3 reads TGTGCCAGCAGGTCAGCGGGAGGCGGCTCCTACGAGCAGTACTTC. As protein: CASRSAGGGSYEQYF.

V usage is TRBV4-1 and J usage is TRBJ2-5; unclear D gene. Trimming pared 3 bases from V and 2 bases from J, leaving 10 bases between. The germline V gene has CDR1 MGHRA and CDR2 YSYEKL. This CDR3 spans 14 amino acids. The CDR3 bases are TGCGCCAGCAGCCAGAACCGCATTCAAGAGACCCAGTACTTC. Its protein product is CASSQNRIQETQYF.

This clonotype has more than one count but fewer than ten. For the CDR3, the DNA is TGCGCCAGCAGCAAATTAAGGGTAGAGACCCAGTACTTC. It encodes CASSKLRVETQYF. The J gene is TRBJ2-5, the V gene TRBV4-1; D is uncertain. Trimming took off 5 bases at V and 4 bases at J, with 11 bases between the two ends. The germline V gene encodes CDR1 MGHRA and CDR2 YSYEKL. This CDR3 has 13 amino acids.

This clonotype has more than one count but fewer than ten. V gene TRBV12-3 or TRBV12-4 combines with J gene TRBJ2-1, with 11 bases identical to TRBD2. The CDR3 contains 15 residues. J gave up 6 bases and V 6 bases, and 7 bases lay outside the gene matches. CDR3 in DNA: TGTGCCAGCAGAATTAGCGGGAGGGCCCTCAATGAGCAGTTCTTC. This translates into CASRISGRALNEQFF.

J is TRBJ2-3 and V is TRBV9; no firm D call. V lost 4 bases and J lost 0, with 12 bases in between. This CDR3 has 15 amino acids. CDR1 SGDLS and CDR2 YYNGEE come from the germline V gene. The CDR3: CASSTSPSSTDTQYF. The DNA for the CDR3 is TGTGCCAGCAGCACAAGTCCCTCTAGCACAGATACGCAGTATTTT.

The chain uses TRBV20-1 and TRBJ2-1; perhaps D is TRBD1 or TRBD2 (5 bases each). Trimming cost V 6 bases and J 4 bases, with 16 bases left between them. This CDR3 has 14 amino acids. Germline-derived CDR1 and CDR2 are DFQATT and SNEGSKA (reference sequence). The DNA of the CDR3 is TGCAGTGCCCGGGACCGGGACCTATACAATGAGCAGTTCTTC. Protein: CSARDRDLYNEQFF.

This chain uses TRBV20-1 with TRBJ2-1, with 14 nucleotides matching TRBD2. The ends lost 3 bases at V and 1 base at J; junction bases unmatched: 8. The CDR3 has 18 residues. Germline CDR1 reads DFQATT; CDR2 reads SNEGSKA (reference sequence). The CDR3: CSASNTGLAGGSYNEQFF. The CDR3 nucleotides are TGCAGTGCTAGCAATACTGGACTAGCGGGAGGTTCCTACAATGAGCAGTTCTTC.

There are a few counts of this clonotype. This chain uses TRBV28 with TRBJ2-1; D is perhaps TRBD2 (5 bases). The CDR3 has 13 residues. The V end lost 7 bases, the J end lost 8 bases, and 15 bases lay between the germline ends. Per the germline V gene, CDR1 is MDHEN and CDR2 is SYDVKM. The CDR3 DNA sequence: TGTGCCAGCAAGAGGCAAGACGGGGATGAGCAGTTCTTC. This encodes CASKRQDGDEQFF.

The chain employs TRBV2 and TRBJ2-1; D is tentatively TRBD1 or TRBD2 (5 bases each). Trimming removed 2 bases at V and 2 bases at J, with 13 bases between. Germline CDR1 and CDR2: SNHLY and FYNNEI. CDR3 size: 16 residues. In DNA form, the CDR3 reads TGTGCCAGCAGTGAATCATACGGGACGGCCTACAATGAGCAGTTCTTC. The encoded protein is CASSESYGTAYNEQFF.

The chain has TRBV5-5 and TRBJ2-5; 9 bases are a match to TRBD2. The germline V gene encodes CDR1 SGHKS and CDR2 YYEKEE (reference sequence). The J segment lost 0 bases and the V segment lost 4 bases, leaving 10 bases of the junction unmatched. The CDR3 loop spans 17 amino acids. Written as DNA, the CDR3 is TGTGCCAGCAGCCGACGTGTTACTAGCGGGTACCAAGAGACCCAGTACTTC. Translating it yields CASSRRVTSGYQETQYF.

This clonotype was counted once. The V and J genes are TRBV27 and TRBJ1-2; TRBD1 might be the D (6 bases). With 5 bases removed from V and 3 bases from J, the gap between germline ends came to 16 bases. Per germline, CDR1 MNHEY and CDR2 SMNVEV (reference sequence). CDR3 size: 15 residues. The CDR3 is CASSLGLDSHYGYTF. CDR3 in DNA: TGTGCCAGCAGTCTAGGGCTGGACAGCCACTATGGCTACACCTTC.

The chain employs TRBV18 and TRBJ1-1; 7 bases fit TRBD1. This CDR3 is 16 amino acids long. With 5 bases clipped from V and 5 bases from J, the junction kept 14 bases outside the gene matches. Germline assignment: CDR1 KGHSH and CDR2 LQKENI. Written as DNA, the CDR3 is TGTGCCAGCTCATCACGACAGGGAGGCGTTATAACTGAAGCTTTCTTT. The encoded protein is CASSSRQGGVITEAFF.

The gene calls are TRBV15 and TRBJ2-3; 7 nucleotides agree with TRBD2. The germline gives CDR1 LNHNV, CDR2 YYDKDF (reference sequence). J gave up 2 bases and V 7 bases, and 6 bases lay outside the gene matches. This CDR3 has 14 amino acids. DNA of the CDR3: TGTGCCACCACCAGGACTAGAACCACAGATACGCAGTATTTT. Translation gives CATTRTRTTDTQYF.

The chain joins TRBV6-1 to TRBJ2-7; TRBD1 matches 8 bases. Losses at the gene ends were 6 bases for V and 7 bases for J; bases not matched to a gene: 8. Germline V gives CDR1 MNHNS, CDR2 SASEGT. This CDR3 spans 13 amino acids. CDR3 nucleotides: TGTGCCAGCAGCCAAGGACAGGGTTGGGAGCAGTACTTC. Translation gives CASSQGQGWEQYF.